These 2 T cell receptor beta chains originate from one sample sequenced in a study of blood T cells in healthy people across ages. The authors ran a second PCR of about 6 to 12 cycles using a sample-barcoded 5' primer and a J-beta primer mix. TCRdb recomputed calls from the 5' RACE reads with MiXCR, one row per CDR3 protein. This repertoire shows 730,000 or so distinct CDR3 sequences, roughly 43% found once; its top ten account for about 32%. The sequenced sample consisted of blood. The receptors here all came from a man aged 80 or over in good health.

The chain carries TRBV5-1 and TRBJ1-2; tentative D call: TRBD1 (5 bases). Germline CDR1 and CDR2: SGHRS and YFSETQ. V lost 4 bases to trimming and J lost 2 bases, with 15 bases between them. This CDR3 contains 15 residues. The CDR3 region has the DNA TGCGCCAGCAGCGTGCAGACGGGGGACAACTATGGCTACACCTTC. Translated, it gives CASSVQTGDNYGYTF.

A note on this clonotype: A much larger clone lies a single base off, so this may be a read error. The chain links TRBV12-3 or TRBV12-4 to TRBJ2-1; D possibly uses TRBD1 or TRBD2 (5 bases each). V shed 1 base and J shed 10 bases, with 23 bases lying between them. The CDR3 runs 17 residues. CDR3 residues: CASSLDQGGDYSYEQFF. The CDR3 coding sequence is TGTGCCAGCAGTTTAGATCAGGGCGGAGACTACTCCTACGAGCAGTTCTTC.